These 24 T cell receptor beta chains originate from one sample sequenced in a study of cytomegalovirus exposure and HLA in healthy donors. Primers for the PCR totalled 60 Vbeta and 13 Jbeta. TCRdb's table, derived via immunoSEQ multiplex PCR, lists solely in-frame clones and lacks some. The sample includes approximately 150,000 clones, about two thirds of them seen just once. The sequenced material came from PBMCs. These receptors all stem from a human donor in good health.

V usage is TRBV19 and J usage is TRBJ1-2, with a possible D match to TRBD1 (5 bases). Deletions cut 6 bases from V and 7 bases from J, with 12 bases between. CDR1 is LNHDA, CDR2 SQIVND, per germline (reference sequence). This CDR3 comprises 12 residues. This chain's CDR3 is CASRRGSGGYTF. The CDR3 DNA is TGTGCCAGTAGGCGGGGGAGCGGTGGCTACACCTTC.

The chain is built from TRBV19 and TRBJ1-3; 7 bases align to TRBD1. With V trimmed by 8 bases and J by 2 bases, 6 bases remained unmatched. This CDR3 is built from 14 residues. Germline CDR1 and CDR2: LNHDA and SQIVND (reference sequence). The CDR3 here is CASRRGQAGNTIYF. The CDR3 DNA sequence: TGTGCCAGTCGTAGGGGGCAGGCTGGAAACACCATATATTTT. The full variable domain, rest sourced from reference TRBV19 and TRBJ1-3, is DGGITQSPKYLFRKEGQNVTLSCEQNLNHDAMYWYRQDPGQGLRLIYYSQIVNDFQKGDIAEGYSVSREKKESFPLTVTSAQKNPTAFYLCASRRGQAGNTIYFGEGSWLTVV.

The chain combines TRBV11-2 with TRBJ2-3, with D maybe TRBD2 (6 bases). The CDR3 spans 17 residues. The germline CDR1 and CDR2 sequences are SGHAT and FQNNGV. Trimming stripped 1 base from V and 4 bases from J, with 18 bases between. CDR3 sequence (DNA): TGTGCCAGCAGCTTAGGTCTATGGCGGGGCCTCGCAGATACGCAGTATTTT. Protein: CASSLGLWRGLADTQYF.

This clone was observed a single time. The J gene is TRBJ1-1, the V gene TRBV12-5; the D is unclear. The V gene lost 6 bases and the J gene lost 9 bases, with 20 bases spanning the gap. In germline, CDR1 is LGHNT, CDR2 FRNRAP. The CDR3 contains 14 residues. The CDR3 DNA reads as TGTGCTAGTGGAGTAAGACACCAGCCTACACAAGCTTTCTTT. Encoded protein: CASGVRHQPTQAFF.

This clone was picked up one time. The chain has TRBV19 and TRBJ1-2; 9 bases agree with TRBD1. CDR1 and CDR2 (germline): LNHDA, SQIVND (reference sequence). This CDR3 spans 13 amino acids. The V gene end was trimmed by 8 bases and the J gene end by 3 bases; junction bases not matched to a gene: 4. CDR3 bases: TGTGCCAGTGCCCGGGACAGGGACTATGGCTACACCTTC. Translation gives CASARDRDYGYTF. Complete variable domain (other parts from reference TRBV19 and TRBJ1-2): DGGITQSPKYLFRKEGQNVTLSCEQNLNHDAMYWYRQDPGQGLRLIYYSQIVNDFQKGDIAEGYSVSREKKESFPLTVTSAQKNPTAFYLCASARDRDYGYTFGSGTRLTVV.

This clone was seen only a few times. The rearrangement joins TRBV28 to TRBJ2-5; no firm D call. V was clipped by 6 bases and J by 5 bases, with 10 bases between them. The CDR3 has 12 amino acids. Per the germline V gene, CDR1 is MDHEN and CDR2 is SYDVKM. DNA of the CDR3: TGTGCCAGCAGGATAGCCCAGGAGACCCAGTACTTC. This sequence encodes CASRIAQETQYF.

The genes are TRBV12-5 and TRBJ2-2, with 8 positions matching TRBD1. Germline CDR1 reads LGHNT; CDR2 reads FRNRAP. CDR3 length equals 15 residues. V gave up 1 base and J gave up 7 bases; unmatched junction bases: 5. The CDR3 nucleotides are TGTGCTAGTGGTTTGGGACAGGGGAAGGACGGGGAGCTGTTTTTT. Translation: CASGLGQGKDGELFF.

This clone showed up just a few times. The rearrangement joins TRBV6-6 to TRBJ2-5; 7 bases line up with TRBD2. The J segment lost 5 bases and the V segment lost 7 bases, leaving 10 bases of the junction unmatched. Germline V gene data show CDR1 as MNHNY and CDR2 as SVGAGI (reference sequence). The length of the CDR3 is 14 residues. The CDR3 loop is CASTDGGFGETQYF. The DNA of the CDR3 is TGTGCCAGCACCGACGGGGGGTTTGGGGAGACCCAGTACTTC.

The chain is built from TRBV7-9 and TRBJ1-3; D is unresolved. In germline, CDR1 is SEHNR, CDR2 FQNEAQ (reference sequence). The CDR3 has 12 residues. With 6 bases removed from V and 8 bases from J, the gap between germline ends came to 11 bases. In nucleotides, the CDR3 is TGTGCCAGCAGTCAATATCAGGACACCATATATTTT. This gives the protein CASSQYQDTIYF.

The CDR3 DNA follows: TGTGCCAGCAGACCTACACTAGCGAGCACAGATACGCAGTATTTT. It codes for CASRPTLASTDTQYF. The V gene is TRBV7-9, the J gene TRBJ2-3, with 7 bases matching TRBD2. The CDR3 runs 15 residues. J was trimmed by 0 bases and V by 6 bases; bases with no gene match: 6. CDR1 is SEHNR, CDR2 FQNEAQ, per germline (reference sequence).

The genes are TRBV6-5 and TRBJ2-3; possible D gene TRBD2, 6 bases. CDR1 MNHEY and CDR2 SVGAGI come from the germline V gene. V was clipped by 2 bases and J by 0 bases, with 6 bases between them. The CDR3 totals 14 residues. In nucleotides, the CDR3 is TGTGCCAGCAGTTACGGGGGGAGCACAGATACGCAGTATTTT. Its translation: CASSYGGSTDTQYF.

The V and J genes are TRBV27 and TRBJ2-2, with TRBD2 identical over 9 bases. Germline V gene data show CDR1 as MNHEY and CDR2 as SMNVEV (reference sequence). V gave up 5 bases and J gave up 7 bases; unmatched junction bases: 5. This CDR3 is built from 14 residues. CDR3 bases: TGTGCCAGCAGTCGGACTAGCGTGAACGGGGAGCTGTTTTTT. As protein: CASSRTSVNGELFF.

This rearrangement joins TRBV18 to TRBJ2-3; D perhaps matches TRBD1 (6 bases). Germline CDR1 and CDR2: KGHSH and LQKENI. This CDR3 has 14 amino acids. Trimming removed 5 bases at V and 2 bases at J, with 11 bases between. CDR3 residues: CASSIGQLTDTQYF. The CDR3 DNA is TGTGCCAGCTCAATCGGACAGCTCACAGATACGCAGTATTTT.

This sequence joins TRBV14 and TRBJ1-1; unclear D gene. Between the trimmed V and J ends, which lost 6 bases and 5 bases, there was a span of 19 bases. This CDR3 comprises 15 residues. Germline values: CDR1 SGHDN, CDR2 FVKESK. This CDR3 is CASSPVGTGRTEAFF. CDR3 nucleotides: TGTGCCAGCAGTCCTGTAGGCACGGGGAGGACTGAAGCTTTCTTT.

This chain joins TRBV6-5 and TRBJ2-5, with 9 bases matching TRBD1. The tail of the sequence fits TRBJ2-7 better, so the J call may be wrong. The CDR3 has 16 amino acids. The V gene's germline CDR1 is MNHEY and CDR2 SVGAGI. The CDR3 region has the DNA TGTGCCAGCAGTTACTCGACTGGGACAGGGACCTACGAGCAGTACTTC. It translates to CASSYSTGTGTYEQYF.

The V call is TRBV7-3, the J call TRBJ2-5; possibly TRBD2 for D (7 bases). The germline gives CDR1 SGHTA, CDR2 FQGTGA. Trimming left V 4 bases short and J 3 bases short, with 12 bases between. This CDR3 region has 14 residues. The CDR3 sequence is CASSWRGREETQYF. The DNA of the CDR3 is TGTGCCAGCAGCTGGCGGGGGCGCGAAGAGACCCAGTACTTC.

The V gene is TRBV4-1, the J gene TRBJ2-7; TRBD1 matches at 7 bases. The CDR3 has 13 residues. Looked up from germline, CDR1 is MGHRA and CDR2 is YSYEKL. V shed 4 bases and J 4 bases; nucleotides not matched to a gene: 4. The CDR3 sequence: CASSLGRGYEQYF. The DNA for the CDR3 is TGCGCCAGCAGCCTTGGCAGGGGGTACGAGCAGTACTTC.

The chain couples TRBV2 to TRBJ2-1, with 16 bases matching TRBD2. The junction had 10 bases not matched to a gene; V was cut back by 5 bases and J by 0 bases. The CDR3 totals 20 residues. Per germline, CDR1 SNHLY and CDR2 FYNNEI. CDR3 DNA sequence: TGTGCCAGCAGTCCCAAGGGACTAGCGGGGGGGCGGGGCTCCTACAATGAGCAGTTCTTC. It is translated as CASSPKGLAGGRGSYNEQFF. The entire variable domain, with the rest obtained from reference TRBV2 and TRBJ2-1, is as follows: EPEVTQTPSHQVTQMGQEVILRCVPISNHLYFYWYRQILGQKVEFLVSFYNNEISEKSEIFDDQFSVERPDGSNFTLKIRSTKLEDSAMYFCASSPKGLAGGRGSYNEQFFGPGTRLTVL.

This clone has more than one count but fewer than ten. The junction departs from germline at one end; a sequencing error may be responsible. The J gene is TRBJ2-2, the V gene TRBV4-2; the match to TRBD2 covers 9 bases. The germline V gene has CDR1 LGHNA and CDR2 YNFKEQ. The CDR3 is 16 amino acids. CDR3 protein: CASSQGLAGVVGELFF. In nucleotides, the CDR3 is TGTGCCAGCAGCCAAGGGTTAGCGGGGGTGGTCGGGGAGCTTTTTTTT.

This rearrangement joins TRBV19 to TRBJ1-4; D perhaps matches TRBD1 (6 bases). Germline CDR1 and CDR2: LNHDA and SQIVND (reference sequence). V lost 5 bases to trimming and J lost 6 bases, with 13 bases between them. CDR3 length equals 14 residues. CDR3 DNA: TGTGCCAGTAGTTCCCAGGGGCATGATGAAAAACTGTTTTTT. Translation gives CASSSQGHDEKLFF.

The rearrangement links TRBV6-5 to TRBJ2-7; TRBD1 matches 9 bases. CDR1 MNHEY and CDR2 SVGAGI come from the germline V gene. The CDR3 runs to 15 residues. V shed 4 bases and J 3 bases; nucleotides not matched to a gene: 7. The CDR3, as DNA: TGTGCCAGCAGTTCGCCGGGACAGGGCGGCTACGAGCAGTACTTC. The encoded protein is CASSSPGQGGYEQYF.

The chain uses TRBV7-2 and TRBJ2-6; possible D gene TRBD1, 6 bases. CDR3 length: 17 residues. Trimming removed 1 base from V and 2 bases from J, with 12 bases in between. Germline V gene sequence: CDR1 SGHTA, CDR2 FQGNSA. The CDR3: CASSLVTGFTGANVLTF. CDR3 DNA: TGTGCCAGCAGCTTAGTTACAGGGTTCACTGGGGCCAACGTCCTGACTTTC.

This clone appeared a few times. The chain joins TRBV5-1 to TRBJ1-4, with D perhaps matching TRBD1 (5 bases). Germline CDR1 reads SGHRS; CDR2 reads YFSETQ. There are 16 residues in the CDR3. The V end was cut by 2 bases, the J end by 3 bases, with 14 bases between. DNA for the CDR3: TGCGCCAGCAGCTTTGGGGGGAAGGGGCCTAATGAAAAACTGTTTTTT. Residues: CASSFGGKGPNEKLFF.

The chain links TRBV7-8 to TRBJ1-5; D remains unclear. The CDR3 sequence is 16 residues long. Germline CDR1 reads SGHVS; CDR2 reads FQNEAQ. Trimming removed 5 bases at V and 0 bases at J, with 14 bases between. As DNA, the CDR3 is TGTGCCAGCAGCCGGGATGGGGTTCCTAGCAATCAGCCCCAGCATTTT. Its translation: CASSRDGVPSNQPQHF. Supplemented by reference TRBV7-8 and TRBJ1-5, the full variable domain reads GAGVSQSPRYKVAKRGQDVALRCDPISGHVSLFWYQQALGQGPEFLTYFQNEAQLDKSGLPSDRFFAERPEGSVSTLKIQRTQQEDSAVYLCASSRDGVPSNQPQHFGDGTRLSIL.